This T cell receptor beta chain originates from a study of cytomegalovirus exposure and HLA in healthy donors. The data were produced by immunoSEQ multiplex PCR, yet TCRdb's version contains in-frame clones alone and is incomplete. This sample has fewer than 200,000 clones, with 85% found just once. Trimming removed 2 bases from V and 5 bases from J, with 13 bases in between. Germline V gene data show CDR1 as SNHLY and CDR2 as FYNNEI. The CDR3 consists of 15 residues. The donors were members of the validation cohort, which comprised roughly 120 subjects and was separate from the first cohort of roughly 700 subjects.

This TCR derives from a man between 18 and 35 years old in good health and CMV-seropositive. The source material was PBMCs. The gene calls are TRBV2 and TRBJ2-1; TRBD1 might be the D (6 bases). The CDR3 loop reads CASSEPLTGNNEQFF. In DNA, the CDR3 is TGTGCCAGCAGTGAACCGTTAACAGGGAACAATGAGCAGTTCTTC.